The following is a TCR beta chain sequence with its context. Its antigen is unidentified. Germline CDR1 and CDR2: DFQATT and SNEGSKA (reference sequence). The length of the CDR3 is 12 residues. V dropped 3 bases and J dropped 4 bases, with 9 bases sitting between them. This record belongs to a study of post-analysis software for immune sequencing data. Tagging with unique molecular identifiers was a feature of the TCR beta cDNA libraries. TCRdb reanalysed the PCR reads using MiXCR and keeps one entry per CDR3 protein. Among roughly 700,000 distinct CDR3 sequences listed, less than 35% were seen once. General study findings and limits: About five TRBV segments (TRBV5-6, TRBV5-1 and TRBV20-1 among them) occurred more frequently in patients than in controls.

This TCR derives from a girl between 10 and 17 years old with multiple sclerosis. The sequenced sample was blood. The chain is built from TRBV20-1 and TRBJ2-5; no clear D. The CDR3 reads CSARGSLETQYF. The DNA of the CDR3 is TGCAGTGCTAGGGGGTCCCTAGAGACCCAGTACTTC.